One and the same sample provided the 14 T cell receptor beta chains below, sequenced in a study of identical twins. TCRdb fed the 5' RACE reads into MiXCR, producing one record per CDR3 protein. Of about 200,000 distinct CDR3 sequences listed, about 10% are singletons. Sequences were obtained from memory T cells sorted from blood. The receptors were sampled from a man in his fifties in good health.

This clonotype has ten or more counts. This chain uses TRBV5-1 with TRBJ1-6, with 7 nucleotides matching TRBD1. The CDR3 is 19 residues long. Germline assignment: CDR1 SGHRS and CDR2 YFSETQ. With 1 base clipped from V and 0 bases from J, the junction kept 10 bases outside the gene matches. CDR3 protein: CASSLRKGQASSYNSPLHF. The CDR3 nucleotides are TGCGCCAGCAGCTTGAGGAAAGGACAGGCGAGCTCCTATAATTCACCCCTCCACTTT.

V usage is TRBV7-9 and J usage is TRBJ2-7; D might be TRBD2 (6 bases). Germline V gene data show CDR1 as SEHNR and CDR2 as FQNEAQ (reference sequence). This CDR3 is built from 14 residues. Trimming left V 5 bases short and J 2 bases short, with 13 bases between. In nucleotides, the CDR3 is TGTGCCAGCAGCCGGGAGTGGGCGGCCTACGAGCAGTACTTC. Translated, it gives CASSREWAAYEQYF. Drawing the rest from reference TRBV7-9 and TRBJ2-7, the complete variable domain is DTGVSQNPRHKITKRGQNVTFRCDPISEHNRLYWYRQTLGQGPEFLTYFQNEAQLEKSRLLSDRFSAERPKGSFSTLEIQRTEQGDSAMYLCASSREWAAYEQYFGPGTRLTVT.

This sequence joins TRBV6-2 or TRBV6-3 and TRBJ1-5; D unresolved. This CDR3 has 15 residues. Per the germline V gene, CDR1 is MNHEY and CDR2 is SVGEGT. V lost 3 bases, J lost 1 base, and 10 bases lay in between. CDR3 bases: TGTGCCAGCAGTTATTCGGGGATAAGCAATCAGCCCCAGCATTTT. It codes for CASSYSGISNQPQHF.

This clonotype showed up just a few times. The gene calls are TRBV6-2 or TRBV6-3 and TRBJ2-1; 9 bases align to TRBD2. Germline V lookup: CDR1 MNHEY, CDR2 SVGEGT. With 6 bases clipped from V and 10 bases from J, the junction kept 22 bases outside the gene matches. This CDR3 spans 18 amino acids. CDR3 coding DNA: TGTGCCAGCAGCCAACCCCCTGCCGGGACTAGCTGGGCCATCGAGCAGTTCTTC. Amino acids: CASSQPPAGTSWAIEQFF.

The sample holds many counts of this clonotype. J is TRBJ2-3 and V is TRBV28; 9 positions agree with TRBD2. The CDR3 totals 14 residues. V lost 6 bases to trimming and J lost 4 bases; unmatched junction nucleotides: 5. CDR1 MDHEN and CDR2 SYDVKM come from the germline V gene. The CDR3 DNA sequence: TGTGCCAGCAGGCCAGCGGGAGGATCAGATACGCAGTATTTT. Its protein is CASRPAGGSDTQYF. Filled out from reference TRBV28 and TRBJ2-3, the complete variable domain reads DVKVTQSSRYLVKRTGEKVFLECVQDMDHENMFWYRQDPGLGLRLIYFSYDVKMKEKGDIPEGYSVSREKKERFSLILESASTNQTSMYLCASRPAGGSDTQYFGPGTRLTVL.

This clonotype was seen a handful of times. The chain recombines TRBV6-1 with TRBJ1-5; no firm D call. V lost 1 base, J lost 2 bases, and 12 bases lay in between. The CDR3 covers 16 residues. Germline V gene data show CDR1 as MNHNS and CDR2 as SASEGT. The CDR3 DNA follows: TGTGCCAGCAGTGAAGTTAGTGTAACGGGCAATCAGCCCCAGCATTTT. Its translation: CASSEVSVTGNQPQHF.

This clonotype has a count of ten or more. The V call is TRBV6-1, the J call TRBJ2-6; D possibly corresponds to TRBD1 (6 bases). The CDR3 loop spans 18 amino acids. The ends were cut back, 6 bases at V and 1 base at J, with 19 bases in the middle. Germline values: CDR1 MNHNS, CDR2 SASEGT. The CDR3 is CASRRHRATGSGANVLTF. Written as DNA, the CDR3 is TGTGCCAGCAGAAGACACCGGGCCACAGGGTCTGGGGCCAACGTCCTGACTTTC.

This clonotype was counted a few times. The gene calls are TRBV7-9 and TRBJ2-6; D not certain. Trimming removed 6 bases at V and 1 base at J, with 10 bases between. The CDR3 extends over 15 amino acids. Germline-derived CDR1 and CDR2 are SEHNR and FQNEAQ (reference sequence). The CDR3 coding sequence is TGTGCCAGCAGGTCACGGGTGTCTGGGGCCAACGTCCTGACTTTC. Its translation is CASRSRVSGANVLTF.

In this sample, this clonotype turned up many times. The J gene is TRBJ1-2, the V gene TRBV5-4; no reliable D call. Germline V lookup: CDR1 SGHNT, CDR2 YYREEE (reference sequence). CDR3 length: 16 amino acids. Trimming cost V 4 bases and J 4 bases, with 20 bases left between them. In DNA form, the CDR3 reads TGTGCCAGCAGCCCGGGTGGTTGGGAAGGTATCTATGGCTACACCTTC. Residues: CASSPGGWEGIYGYTF. Full variable domain (outside the CDR3, taken from reference TRBV5-4 and TRBJ1-2): ETGVTQSPTHLIKTRGQQVTLRCSSQSGHNTVSWYQQALGQGPQFIFQYYREEENGRGNFPPRFSGLQFPNYSSELNVNALELDDSALYLCASSPGGWEGIYGYTFGSGTRLTVV.

This clonotype was seen more than once but under ten times. The chain carries TRBV10-3 and TRBJ1-5, with D unresolved. V was cut by 0 bases and J by 4 bases, with 13 bases left in between. CDR3 length equals 16 residues. Germline CDR1 and CDR2: ENHRY and SYGVKD. CDR3 region: CAISESRGFDNQPQHF. CDR3 DNA sequence: TGTGCCATCAGTGAGTCGAGAGGGTTTGATAATCAGCCCCAGCATTTT.

There are many counts of this clonotype. The chain is built from TRBV3-1 and TRBJ2-7, with 8 bases fitting TRBD2. The CDR3 has 13 residues. Trimming cost V 4 bases and J 6 bases; bases outside gene matches: 5. The germline CDR1 and CDR2 sequences are LGHDT and YNNKEL (reference sequence). The CDR3 bases are TGTGCCAGCAGCCCTAGACTAGCGACCGAGCAGTACTTC. It encodes CASSPRLATEQYF.

The chain combines TRBV20-1 with TRBJ2-3; 13 nucleotides align to TRBD2. Looked up from germline, CDR1 is DFQATT and CDR2 is SNEGSKA (reference sequence). The CDR3 is 16 residues long. V lost 4 bases to trimming and J lost 4 bases; unmatched junction nucleotides: 8. The CDR3 loop is CSANILAGGLPDTQYF. The CDR3 nucleotides read TGCAGTGCTAATATACTAGCGGGAGGGTTGCCAGATACGCAGTATTTT.

The CDR3, as DNA: TGCGCCAGCAGCCAAGATCCCAGGAGTAGCACAGATACGCAGTATTTT. Translating gives CASSQDPRSSTDTQYF. The genes are TRBV4-3 and TRBJ2-3, with no clear D. The CDR3 has 16 amino acids. V was clipped by 0 bases and J by 0 bases, with 10 bases between them. Germline loops: CDR1 LGHNA, CDR2 YSLEER.

In this sample, this clonotype turned up many times. The CDR3: CASSYQTGAPSGRAKEQYF. In DNA, the CDR3 is TGTGCCAGCAGTTACCAAACGGGCGCACCTAGCGGGAGGGCGAAAGAGCAGTACTTC. The chain has TRBV6-5 and TRBJ2-7; TRBD2 agrees at 12 bases. V was clipped by 2 bases and J by 7 bases; unmatched bases: 18. Germline V lookup: CDR1 MNHEY, CDR2 SVGAGI. There are 19 residues in the CDR3.